The rows below give T cell receptor beta chains drawn from one sample of a study of tumor-infiltrating lymphocytes in oesophageal squamous cell carcinoma. TCRdb reanalysed the PCR reads using MiXCR and keeps one entry per CDR3 protein. The sample holds almost 20,000 distinct CDR3 sequences, around 41% seen once. Sample: esophageal tumor tissue. These receptors came from a male donor with esophageal squamous cell carcinoma. CDR3s include the opening cysteine and the closing phenylalanine or tryptophan. Fields, in order: V gene, D gene, clone size, J gene, CDR3 DNA, CDR3 protein. The D gene is left open where the match is weak. Where a row states a size, it is once, few, many or the class of an expanded clone; other rows omit it.

v_call: TRBV14
d_call: NA
clone_size: many
j_call: TRBJ2-4
cdr3_nt: TGTGCCAGCAGCCAAGAATGGCAGGGGATTCAGTACTTC
cdr3_aa: CASSQEWQGIQYF

v_call: TRBV6-6
d_call: NA
clone_size: many
j_call: TRBJ1-6
cdr3_nt: TGTGCCAGCAGTTACTCCTTTTTGCCAGGCCCCAATAATTCACCCCTCCACTTT
cdr3_aa: CASSYSFLPGPNNSPLHF

v_call: TRBV6-1
d_call: NA
clone_size: many
j_call: TRBJ2-7
cdr3_nt: TGTGCCAGCAGTTTGGGGACTCCGCGAAATACCTACGAGCAGTACTTC
cdr3_aa: CASSLGTPRNTYEQYF

v_call: TRBV18
d_call: NA
clone_size: few
j_call: TRBJ1-2
cdr3_nt: TGTGCCAGCTCACCAGACAGGACGGACTATGGCTACACCTTC
cdr3_aa: CASSPDRTDYGYTF

v_call: TRBV29-1
d_call: NA
clone_size: NA
j_call: TRBJ1-1
cdr3_nt: TGCAGCGTTGATTCACGGAGCACTGAAGCTTTCTTT
cdr3_aa: CSVDSRSTEAFF

v_call: TRBV5-1
d_call: NA
clone_size: many
j_call: TRBJ2-1
cdr3_nt: TGCGCCAGCAGCTTTGACGGCAGGGCGGAATACAATGAGCAGTTCTTC
cdr3_aa: CASSFDGRAEYNEQFF

v_call: TRBV28
d_call: TRBD1
clone_size: many
j_call: TRBJ2-7
cdr3_nt: TGTGCCAGCAGCCCGGGGGGGACAGGGGCCTACGAGCAGTACTTC
cdr3_aa: CASSPGGTGAYEQYF

v_call: TRBV7-2
d_call: TRBD2
clone_size: NA
j_call: TRBJ2-1
cdr3_nt: TGTGCCAGCAGCATCGGACTAGCGAATGAGCAGTTCTTC
cdr3_aa: CASSIGLANEQFF

v_call: TRBV7-9
d_call: NA
clone_size: medium-sized
j_call: TRBJ2-7
cdr3_nt: TGTGCCAGCAGCACATCAAACTACGAGCAGTACTTC
cdr3_aa: CASSTSNYEQYF

v_call: TRBV6-1
d_call: NA
clone_size: NA
j_call: TRBJ2-3
cdr3_nt: TGTGCCATCAAGCCAGTCAGTGAGGTAGATACGCAGTGTTTT
cdr3_aa: CAIKPVSEVDTQCF

v_call: TRBV19
d_call: NA
clone_size: NA
j_call: TRBJ1-2
cdr3_nt: TGTGCCAGTAGTGAGACAGTTAACTATGGCTACACCTTC
cdr3_aa: CASSETVNYGYTF

v_call: TRBV11-2
d_call: TRBD1
clone_size: once
j_call: TRBJ1-1
cdr3_nt: TGTGCCAGCAGCTATACAGGGGGGAACACTGAAGCTTTCTTT
cdr3_aa: CASSYTGGNTEAFF

v_call: TRBV10-3
d_call: TRBD2
clone_size: many
j_call: TRBJ2-5
cdr3_nt: TGTGCCATCAGTGAGTCGGGGACTACACAAGAGACCCAGTACTTC
cdr3_aa: CAISESGTTQETQYF

v_call: TRBV5-1
d_call: TRBD1
clone_size: NA
j_call: TRBJ2-1
cdr3_nt: TGCGCCAGCAGCTTGGCGACAGGGGTGAAGACCCAGTTCTTC
cdr3_aa: CASSLATGVKTQFF

v_call: TRBV11-2
d_call: TRBD2
clone_size: once
j_call: TRBJ2-5
cdr3_nt: TGTGCCAGCAGCTTAGATAGGGGCAGGGAGGGGGAGACCCAGTACTTC
cdr3_aa: CASSLDRGREGETQYF

v_call: TRBV5-1
d_call: NA
clone_size: many
j_call: TRBJ2-6
cdr3_nt: TGCGCCAGCAGCTTGGCCGCAGGGGCCGGGGCCAACGTCCTGACTTTC
cdr3_aa: CASSLAAGAGANVLTF

v_call: TRBV7-6
d_call: TRBD1
clone_size: NA
j_call: TRBJ2-3
cdr3_nt: TGTGCCAGCAGCTTAGGGGGACAGGGATATTATACGCAGTATTTT
cdr3_aa: CASSLGGQGYYTQYF

v_call: TRBV11-2
d_call: NA
clone_size: few
j_call: TRBJ2-2
cdr3_nt: TGTGCCAGCAGCCCGGCCAGGGGGGTAGTCGGGGAGCTGTTTTTT
cdr3_aa: CASSPARGVVGELFF

v_call: TRBV7-2
d_call: TRBD2
clone_size: NA
j_call: TRBJ2-1
cdr3_nt: TGTGCCAGCAGCCCGACTAGCGGGAGAAGAAATGAGCAGTTCTTC
cdr3_aa: CASSPTSGRRNEQFF

v_call: TRBV6-1
d_call: NA
clone_size: NA
j_call: TRBJ2-1
cdr3_nt: TGTGCCAGCAGTTATGACAGGCGAGTAGGAGGTGAGCAGTTCTTC
cdr3_aa: CASSYDRRVGGEQFF

v_call: TRBV7-2
d_call: NA
clone_size: NA
j_call: TRBJ2-5
cdr3_nt: TGTGCCAGCAGCTTAGATCGCAGGCAACCCCAAGAGACCCAGTACTTC
cdr3_aa: CASSLDRRQPQETQYF

v_call: TRBV7-8
d_call: TRBD2
clone_size: few
j_call: TRBJ2-5
cdr3_nt: TGTGCCAGCAGCGCCCGACTAGCGGGGGGGCGAGAGACCCAGTACTTC
cdr3_aa: CASSARLAGGRETQYF

v_call: TRBV20-1
d_call: TRBD1
clone_size: few
j_call: TRBJ2-5
cdr3_nt: TGCAGTGCTAGAGGGGGGACAGGACAAGAGACCCAGTACTTC
cdr3_aa: CSARGGTGQETQYF

v_call: TRBV19
d_call: NA
clone_size: NA
j_call: TRBJ1-2
cdr3_nt: TGTGCCAGTAGTATAGACCTCGGGCAGGGCGGTGGCTACACCTTC
cdr3_aa: CASSIDLGQGGGYTF

v_call: TRBV7-6
d_call: NA
clone_size: NA
j_call: TRBJ2-1
cdr3_nt: TGTGCCAGCAGCTTATTGTTGTACAATGAGCAGTTCTTC
cdr3_aa: CASSLLLYNEQFF

v_call: TRBV7-9
d_call: TRBD2
clone_size: NA
j_call: TRBJ2-3
cdr3_nt: TGTGCCAGCAGCGCCCCACCGGGACTAGCGGGAGATACGCAGTATTTT
cdr3_aa: CASSAPPGLAGDTQYF

v_call: TRBV7-2
d_call: TRBD2
clone_size: NA
j_call: TRBJ2-1
cdr3_nt: TGTGCCAGCAGGAATAGCGGGAGGGCCACGTACAATGAGCAGTTCTTC
cdr3_aa: CASRNSGRATYNEQFF

v_call: TRBV11-2
d_call: NA
clone_size: NA
j_call: TRBJ1-2
cdr3_nt: TGTGCCAGCAGCGCCCGGCCTGGCCATACTAACTATGGCTACACCTTC
cdr3_aa: CASSARPGHTNYGYTF

v_call: TRBV27
d_call: NA
clone_size: many
j_call: TRBJ2-1
cdr3_nt: TGTGCCAGCAGTTTATCAGCTTTTGGTGTGAATGAGCAGTTCTTC
cdr3_aa: CASSLSAFGVNEQFF

v_call: TRBV12-3/TRBV12-4
d_call: TRBD1
clone_size: NA
j_call: TRBJ2-5
cdr3_nt: TGTGCCAGCAGTCCCCCGGGACAGGATCTATACAATGAGCAGTACTTC
cdr3_aa: CASSPPGQDLYNEQYF

v_call: TRBV19
d_call: TRBD1
clone_size: many
j_call: TRBJ1-1
cdr3_nt: TGTGCCAGTAGTACCAGACAGGGGGACACTGAAGCTTTCTTT
cdr3_aa: CASSTRQGDTEAFF

v_call: TRBV18
d_call: NA
clone_size: many
j_call: TRBJ2-7
cdr3_nt: TGTGCCAGCTCACCAGAAATCTATGCTTCCTACGAGCAGTACTTC
cdr3_aa: CASSPEIYASYEQYF

v_call: TRBV7-3
d_call: TRBD1
clone_size: few
j_call: TRBJ2-5
cdr3_nt: TGTGCCAGCAGCCCCGACAGGGAGAGACATGAGCAGTACTTC
cdr3_aa: CASSPDRERHEQYF

v_call: TRBV7-4
d_call: NA
clone_size: NA
j_call: TRBJ1-3
cdr3_nt: TGTGCCAGCAGCTTACGGTCGGGGGCTGGAAACACCATATATTTT
cdr3_aa: CASSLRSGAGNTIYF

v_call: TRBV12-3/TRBV12-4
d_call: NA
clone_size: medium-sized
j_call: TRBJ2-7
cdr3_nt: TGTGCCAGCAGTAAAAGGTCCTACGAGCAGTACTTC
cdr3_aa: CASSKRSYEQYF

v_call: TRBV27
d_call: NA
clone_size: many
j_call: TRBJ2-7
cdr3_nt: TGTGCCAGCAGGGGACGCTACGAGCAGTACTTC
cdr3_aa: CASRGRYEQYF

v_call: TRBV11-3
d_call: TRBD2
clone_size: many
j_call: TRBJ2-1
cdr3_nt: TGTGCCAGCAGCCTGGGGACTAGCGGTTACAATGAGCAGTTCTTC
cdr3_aa: CASSLGTSGYNEQFF

v_call: TRBV20-1
d_call: TRBD1
clone_size: NA
j_call: TRBJ2-3
cdr3_nt: TGCAGTGCTAGAGATCCGGGACAGGGGAGGCCAGATACGCAGTATTTT
cdr3_aa: CSARDPGQGRPDTQYF

v_call: TRBV7-8
d_call: TRBD1
clone_size: many
j_call: TRBJ1-4
cdr3_nt: TGTGCCAGCAGCTTACTGACAGGGGGGAAACTGTTTTTT
cdr3_aa: CASSLLTGGKLFF

v_call: TRBV19
d_call: TRBD1
clone_size: NA
j_call: TRBJ2-7
cdr3_nt: TGTGCCAGTAGTAGTGGACAGGGGACAGAACAGTACTTC
cdr3_aa: CASSSGQGTEQYF

v_call: TRBV7-9
d_call: NA
clone_size: many
j_call: TRBJ2-7
cdr3_nt: TGTGCCAGCAGCTTAGTCTCTGGGGCTAGCTACGAGCAGTACTTC
cdr3_aa: CASSLVSGASYEQYF

v_call: TRBV24-1
d_call: NA
clone_size: medium-sized
j_call: TRBJ2-1
cdr3_nt: TGTGCCACCAGTGGGGAGGACAGGACACGGGAGCAGTTCTTC
cdr3_aa: CATSGEDRTREQFF

v_call: TRBV30
d_call: NA
clone_size: few
j_call: TRBJ2-2
cdr3_nt: TGTGCCTGGAGTGTAGGGCGAGGGACCCTCTCCGGGGAGCTGTTTTTT
cdr3_aa: CAWSVGRGTLSGELFF

v_call: TRBV7-6
d_call: TRBD2
clone_size: NA
j_call: TRBJ2-1
cdr3_nt: TGTGCCAGCAGCTTAGGGACTAGCGGGAGGGGGACAGGGGAGCAGTTCTTC
cdr3_aa: CASSLGTSGRGTGEQFF

v_call: TRBV7-8
d_call: TRBD1
clone_size: few
j_call: TRBJ2-3
cdr3_nt: TGTGCCAGCAGCCCAGGACAGGCGGCAACGACAGATACGCAGTATTTT
cdr3_aa: CASSPGQAATTDTQYF

v_call: TRBV6-6
d_call: NA
clone_size: NA
j_call: TRBJ1-5
cdr3_nt: TGTGCCAGCAGTTACGGGGACGAGGGCAATCAGCCCCAGCATTTT
cdr3_aa: CASSYGDEGNQPQHF

v_call: TRBV25-1
d_call: NA
clone_size: NA
j_call: TRBJ2-1
cdr3_nt: TGTGCCAGCAGTGAATTGGATGACGGCAATGAGCAGTTCTTC
cdr3_aa: CASSELDDGNEQFF

v_call: TRBV6-6
d_call: TRBD2
clone_size: medium-sized
j_call: TRBJ2-5
cdr3_nt: TGTGCCAGCAGTTACTCGTCCAGCGGGAGGATGGGAGAGACCCAGTACTTC
cdr3_aa: CASSYSSSGRMGETQYF

v_call: TRBV6-1
d_call: TRBD1
clone_size: many
j_call: TRBJ2-7
cdr3_nt: TGTGCCAGCAGCCTGGGGACAGGGGAATACGAGCAGTACTTC
cdr3_aa: CASSLGTGEYEQYF

v_call: TRBV7-3
d_call: TRBD2
clone_size: once
j_call: TRBJ2-5
cdr3_nt: TGTGCCAGCAGCTTAACGGGGGGACTAGCGGGAGGCGAGACCCAGTACTTC
cdr3_aa: CASSLTGGLAGGETQYF

v_call: TRBV12-3/TRBV12-4
d_call: NA
clone_size: many
j_call: TRBJ2-5
cdr3_nt: TGTGCCAGCAGTTTGGGCCCGGGACGTGAGACCCAGTACTTC
cdr3_aa: CASSLGPGRETQYF

v_call: TRBV24-1
d_call: TRBD1
clone_size: many
j_call: TRBJ2-2
cdr3_nt: TGTGCCACCAGTGATTTGGTATCGGGGACAGTTCTAGTAGGGGAGCTGTTTTTT
cdr3_aa: CATSDLVSGTVLVGELFF

v_call: TRBV7-6
d_call: NA
clone_size: few
j_call: TRBJ2-7
cdr3_nt: TGTGCCAGCAGCTTAAATGTGGCCTACGAGCAGTACTTC
cdr3_aa: CASSLNVAYEQYF